This T cell receptor (beta chain) was identified in a study of post-analysis software for immune sequencing data. Study at large: Relapsing-remitting, secondary progressive and progressive-relapsing multiple sclerosis were all included among the disease courses.

Researchers reported that TCR beta cDNA libraries carried unique molecular identifiers. Between about 0.9 and 11 million T cells gave rise to approximately 520,000 cDNA molecules. TCRdb reprocessed the PCR reads via MiXCR and lists one record per CDR3 protein. The sample lists fewer than 700,000 distinct CDR3 sequences; roughly 45% were seen once. Study conclusions and caveats: Compared against controls, patients with multiple sclerosis displayed significantly lower normalized Chao1 diversity. F measure showed strong co-clustering of same-batch samples. Patients showed TRBV5-6, TRBV5-1 and TRBV20-1 among roughly five TRBV segments more frequent than in controls.

Losses at the gene ends were 8 bases for V and 2 bases for J; bases not matched to a gene: 6. The CDR3 has 14 residues. Notes on this clonotype: Its cognate antigen is unknown.

The chain uses TRBV12-3 or TRBV12-4 and TRBJ2-4; TRBD2 matches 7 bases. The clonotype comes from a girl aged 10 to 17 with multiple sclerosis. The sample taken for sequencing was blood. CDR3 in DNA: TGTGCCAGCGGGGGGGGGATATCCAAAAACATTCAGTACTTC. Translated: CASGGGISKNIQYF.